What follows describes a single T cell receptor (beta chain). No antigen is known for it. The data belong to a study of T cell responses to AZD1222 COVID-19 vaccine. Data came from immunoSEQ multiplex PCR; TCRdb stores just in-frame clones and leaves some out. The sample lists 120,000 or so clones, 80% to 90% occurring once. Study outcomes and limitations: Sampled repertoires all dated from after the peak T cell response.

Germline values: CDR1 KGHSH, CDR2 LQKENI. The V end was cut by 4 bases, the J end by 7 bases, with 5 bases between. The CDR3 has 12 residues. The sample in question was peripheral blood, obtained 28 days after the second AZD1222 dose. The origin of this receptor is an adult who received the AZD1222 COVID-19 vaccine. The V and J genes are TRBV18 and TRBJ1-6; the D is unclear. CDR3 bases: TGTGCCAGCTCACAACAGAATTCACCCCTCCACTTT. The encoded protein is CASSQQNSPLHF.